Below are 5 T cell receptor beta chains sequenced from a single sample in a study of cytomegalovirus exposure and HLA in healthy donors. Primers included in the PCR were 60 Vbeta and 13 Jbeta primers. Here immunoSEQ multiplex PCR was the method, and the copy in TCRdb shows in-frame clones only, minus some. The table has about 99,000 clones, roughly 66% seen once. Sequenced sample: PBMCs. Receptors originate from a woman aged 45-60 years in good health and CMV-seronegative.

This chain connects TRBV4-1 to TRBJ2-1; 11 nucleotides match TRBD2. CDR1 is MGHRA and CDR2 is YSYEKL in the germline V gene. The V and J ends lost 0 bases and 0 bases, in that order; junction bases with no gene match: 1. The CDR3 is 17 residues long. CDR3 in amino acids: CASSQEGLAVSYNEQFF. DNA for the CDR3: TGCGCCAGCAGCCAAGAGGGACTAGCGGTCTCCTACAATGAGCAGTTCTTC.

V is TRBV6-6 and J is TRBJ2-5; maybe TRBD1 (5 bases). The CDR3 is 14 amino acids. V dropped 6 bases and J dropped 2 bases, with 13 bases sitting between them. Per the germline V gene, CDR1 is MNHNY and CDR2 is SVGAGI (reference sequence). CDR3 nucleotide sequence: TGTGCCAGCAGCTCCCCGACAGTACAAGAGACCCAGTACTTC. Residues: CASSSPTVQETQYF.

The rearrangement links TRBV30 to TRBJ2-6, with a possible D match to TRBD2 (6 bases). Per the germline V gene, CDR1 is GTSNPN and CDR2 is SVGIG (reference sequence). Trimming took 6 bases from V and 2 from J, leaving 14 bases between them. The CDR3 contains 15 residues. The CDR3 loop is CACLFGGTGANVLTF. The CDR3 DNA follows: TGTGCCTGCCTGTTTGGGGGGACTGGGGCCAACGTCCTGACTTTC.

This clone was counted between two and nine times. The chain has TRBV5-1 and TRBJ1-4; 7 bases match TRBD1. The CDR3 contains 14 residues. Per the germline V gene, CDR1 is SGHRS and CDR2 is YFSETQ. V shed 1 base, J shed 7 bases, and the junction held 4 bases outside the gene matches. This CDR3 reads CASSLSGGGEKLFF. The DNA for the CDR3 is TGCGCCAGCAGCTTGTCAGGGGGAGGTGAAAAACTGTTTTTT.

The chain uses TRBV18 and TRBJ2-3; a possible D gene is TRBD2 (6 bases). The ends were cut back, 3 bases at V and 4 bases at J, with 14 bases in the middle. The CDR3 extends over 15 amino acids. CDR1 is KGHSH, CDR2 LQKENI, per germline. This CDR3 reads CASSPGIAASDTQYF. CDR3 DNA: TGTGCCAGCTCACCTGGAATAGCGGCCTCAGATACGCAGTATTTT.